This T cell receptor (beta chain) derives from a study of T-cell memory formation after mild COVID-19. Whole-study findings and limits: The study found balanced CD4/CD8 in clones contracting day 15 to 85 and a CD4+ lean in later expanders. There were some responding clones in pre-infection memory, which suggested that cross-reactive memory had joined. Contracting CD4+ clones were located mainly in CM and EM, and CD8+ clones in EMRA.

There are 15 residues in the CDR3. CDR1 is MGHRA, CDR2 YSYEKL, per germline. J gave up 5 bases and V 3 bases, and 5 bases lay outside the gene matches. TCRdb redid the calling of the 5' RACE reads with MiXCR, one entry per CDR3 protein. The sample yields around 370,000 distinct CDR3 sequences, approximately 21% seen once. This clonotype was observed a handful of times. Its antigen is unknown. This chain connects TRBV4-1 to TRBJ1-1; 11 bases agree with TRBD1. This receptor was identified in an adult woman who had mild COVID-19 (a few samples of this study predate the infection). Cell type and time point are not known. What was sequenced was PBMCs or a T cell subset sorted from them (not recorded which). DNA of the CDR3: TGCGCCAGCAGCCAGGGGACAGGGGGGCAAACTGAAGCTTTCTTT. Translating gives CASSQGTGGQTEAFF.